Listed below are T cell receptor beta chains from one sample, sequenced in a study of CD8 T cells in ankylosing spondylitis. TCRdb re-called the 5' RACE reads through MiXCR, storing one row per CDR3 protein. Of some 130,000 distinct CDR3 sequences in the sample, roughly an eighth were seen once. Input material: blood, either unsorted or a sorted T cell fraction (not recorded which). The source of these receptors is a female donor with ankylosing spondylitis or in good health (not recorded which). Each CDR3 is given with its conserved first and last residue. Fields, in order: V gene, clone size, J gene, D gene, CDR3 protein, CDR3 DNA. A D gene is named only where the DNA matches it firmly. The listing skips clone size in some rows; elsewhere it reads once, few, many or a size class.

TRBV7-2	many	TRBJ2-2	TRBD2	CASSLYSSGRTGELFF	TGTGCCAGCAGCTTATACTCTAGCGGGAGGACCGGGGAGCTGTTTTTT
TRBV20-1	many	TRBJ2-3	TRBD2	CSARENKAGAGRVTDTQYF	TGCAGTGCTAGAGAAAATAAGGCAGGAGCGGGGAGGGTCACAGATACGCAGTATTTT
TRBV10-3	many	TRBJ2-7	TRBD2	CAISGGATSGGTYEQYF	TGTGCCATCAGCGGGGGGGCGACTAGCGGGGGTACCTACGAGCAGTACTTC
TRBV12-3/TRBV12-4	many	TRBJ1-5	TRBD1	CASSTTGDQPQHF	TGTGCCAGCAGTACGACAGGGGATCAGCCCCAGCATTTT
TRBV5-1	-	TRBJ2-7	-	CASSSGPSAHEQYF	TGCGCCAGCAGCTCAGGACCCTCGGCGCACGAGCAGTACTTC
TRBV6-1	-	TRBJ2-2	-	CASRNRGGTGELFF	TGTGCCAGCAGGAACAGGGGGGGAACCGGGGAGCTGTTTTTT
TRBV15	few	TRBJ1-1	TRBD1	CATSQGEMNTEAFF	TGTGCCACCAGCCAGGGGGAAATGAACACTGAAGCTTTCTTT
TRBV20-1	many	TRBJ2-3	TRBD1	CSARSGGGTSTDTQYF	TGCAGTGCTAGATCAGGGGGCGGTACTAGCACAGATACGCAGTATTTT
TRBV6-5	many	TRBJ2-3	-	CASSYPGTGTDTQYF	TGTGCCAGCAGTTACCCGGGGACGGGTACAGATACGCAGTATTTT
TRBV4-2	few	TRBJ2-2	TRBD2	CASSTPGLAGASNTGELFF	TGTGCCAGCAGCACACCGGGACTAGCGGGGGCCTCGAACACCGGGGAGCTGTTTTTT
TRBV6-2/TRBV6-3	-	TRBJ2-6	TRBD1	CASSSTGAGANVLTF	TGTGCCAGCAGTTCGACAGGGGCTGGGGCCAACGTCCTGACTTTC
TRBV5-5	many	TRBJ2-7	-	CASSSDSYNEQYF	TGTGCCAGCAGCTCGGACAGTTACAACGAGCAGTACTTC
TRBV5-1	few	TRBJ2-7	-	CASSLVEGTVTEQYF	TGCGCCAGCAGCTTGGTAGAGGGGACCGTTACCGAGCAGTACTTC
TRBV15	few	TRBJ2-3	TRBD2	CATSGLHGGGAETDTQYF	TGTGCCACCAGCGGTTTGCATGGCGGGGGGGCAGAGACAGATACGCAGTATTTT
TRBV5-1	many	TRBJ2-7	-	CASSSQGDLEQYF	TGCGCCAGCAGCTCTCAGGGCGATCTCGAGCAGTACTTC
TRBV20-1	-	TRBJ2-1	-	CSAASPVGGNNEQFF	TGCAGTGCTGCCTCCCCAGTAGGGGGGAACAATGAGCAGTTCTTC
TRBV25-1	-	TRBJ2-1	TRBD2	CAIGPARFCGSGYNEQFF	TGTGCCATCGGCCCCGCCCGGTTTTGCGGGAGCGGGTACAATGAGCAGTTCTTC
TRBV20-1	few	TRBJ2-7	-	CSAPDLDRSYEQYF	TGCAGTGCGCCGGACCTGGACAGATCCTACGAGCAGTACTTC
TRBV20-1	few	TRBJ2-7	-	CSARAPSQVEQYF	TGCAGTGCTAGAGCTCCTAGCCAGGTCGAGCAGTACTTC
TRBV20-1	many	TRBJ2-5	-	CSAKTGTGGQETQYF	TGCAGTGCTAAAACCGGGACTGGAGGCCAAGAGACCCAGTACTTC
TRBV6-1	few	TRBJ2-7	-	CASSEIELGEQYF	TGTGCCAGCAGTGAAATAGAGCTAGGCGAGCAGTACTTC
TRBV6-2/TRBV6-3	few	TRBJ2-5	-	CASSYRQYEETQYF	TGTGCCAGCAGTTACAGACAGTACGAAGAGACCCAGTACTTC
TRBV5-1	many	TRBJ1-5	-	CASRVALNQPQHF	TGCGCCAGCCGGGTAGCACTCAATCAGCCCCAGCATTTT
TRBV5-1	many	TRBJ2-1	-	CASSLYVTTSYNEQFF	TGCGCCAGCAGCTTGTATGTGACTACCTCCTACAATGAGCAGTTCTTC
TRBV5-4	many	TRBJ1-1	TRBD1	CASSQETGMAEAFF	TGTGCCAGCAGCCAAGAGACAGGGATGGCTGAAGCTTTCTTT
TRBV29-1	-	TRBJ2-7	-	CSALHGEGPYEQYF	TGCAGCGCTTTACACGGGGAAGGGCCCTACGAGCAGTACTTC
TRBV10-3	many	TRBJ2-3	-	CAISDRVTDTQYF	TGTGCCATCAGTGACAGGGTCACAGATACGCAGTATTTT
TRBV12-3/TRBV12-4	few	TRBJ2-3	TRBD2	CASTLGAGGPSTDTQYF	TGTGCCAGCACCCTAGGAGCGGGGGGACCTAGCACAGATACGCAGTATTTT